The sequence of this T cell receptor beta chain was determined in a study of OX40 agonist ivuxolimab in advanced cancers. Per the germline V gene, CDR1 is SGHNT and CDR2 is YYREEE (reference sequence). Trimming removed 6 bases at V and 2 bases at J, with 14 bases between. The CDR3 is 14 amino acids. At cycle 4 day 1, cycle 7 day 1, and baseline, blood was sampled. This clone appeared a single time. Assay used: immunoSEQ multiplex PCR; TCRdb lists only in-frame clones, some missing. The sample shows more than 80,000 clones, 86% of them seen only once. The J gene is TRBJ1-1, the V gene TRBV5-4; D possibly corresponds to TRBD1 (5 bases). The specimen was CD4+ or CD8+ T cells sorted from blood, collected in a trial of the OX40 agonist ivuxolimab. The clonotype comes from an adult with an advanced solid tumor such as melanoma, head and neck, liver or kidney cancer. CDR3 amino acids: CASTSGAQNTEAFF. The CDR3 DNA sequence: TGTGCCAGCACCAGCGGGGCCCAAAACACTGAAGCTTTCTTT.